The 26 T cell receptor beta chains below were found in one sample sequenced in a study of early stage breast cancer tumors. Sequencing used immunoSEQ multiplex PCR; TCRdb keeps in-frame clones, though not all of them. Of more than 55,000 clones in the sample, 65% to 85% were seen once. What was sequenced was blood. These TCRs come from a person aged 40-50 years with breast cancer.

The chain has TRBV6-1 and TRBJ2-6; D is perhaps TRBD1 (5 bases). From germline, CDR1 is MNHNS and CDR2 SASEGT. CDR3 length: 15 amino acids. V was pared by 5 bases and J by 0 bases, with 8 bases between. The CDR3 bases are TGTGCCAGCAGTATAGACAGCTCTGGGGCCAACGTCCTGACTTTC. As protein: CASSIDSSGANVLTF.

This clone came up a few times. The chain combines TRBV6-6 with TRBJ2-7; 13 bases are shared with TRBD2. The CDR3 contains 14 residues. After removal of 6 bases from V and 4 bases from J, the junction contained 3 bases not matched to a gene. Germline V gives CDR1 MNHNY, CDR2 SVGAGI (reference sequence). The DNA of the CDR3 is TGTGCCAGCAGCCGGACTAGCGGGAGATACGAGCAGTACTTC. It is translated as CASSRTSGRYEQYF.

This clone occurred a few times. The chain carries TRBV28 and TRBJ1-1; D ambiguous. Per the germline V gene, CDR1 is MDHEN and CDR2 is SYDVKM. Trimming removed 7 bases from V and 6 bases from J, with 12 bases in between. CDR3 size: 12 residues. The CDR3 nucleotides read TGTGCCAGCATGTCGTTTGCTCCTGAAGCTTTCTTT. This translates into CASMSFAPEAFF.

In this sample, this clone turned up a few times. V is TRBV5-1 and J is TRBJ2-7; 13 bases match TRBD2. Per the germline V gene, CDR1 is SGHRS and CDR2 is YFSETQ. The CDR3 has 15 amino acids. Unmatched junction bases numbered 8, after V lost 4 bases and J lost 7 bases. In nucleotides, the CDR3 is TGCGCCAGCAGCAACCGACTAGCGGGAGGTAGGGAGCAGTACTTC. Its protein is CASSNRLAGGREQYF.

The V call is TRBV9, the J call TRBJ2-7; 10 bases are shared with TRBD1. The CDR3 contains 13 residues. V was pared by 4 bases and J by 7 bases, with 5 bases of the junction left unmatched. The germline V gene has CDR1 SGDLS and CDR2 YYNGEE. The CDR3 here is CASSSTGGAEQYF. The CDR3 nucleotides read TGTGCCAGCAGCTCGACAGGGGGCGCAGAGCAGTACTTC.

CDR3 in amino acids: CASSQIETSGSLQETQYF. The CDR3 DNA sequence: TGCGCCAGCAGCCAAATTGAGACTAGCGGGAGTCTTCAAGAGACCCAGTACTTC. The rearrangement uses TRBV4-1 and TRBJ2-5, with 12 bases aligning to TRBD2. Germline values: CDR1 MGHRA, CDR2 YSYEKL. This CDR3 is 18 amino acids long. Trimming took 2 bases from V and 2 from J; bases not matched to a gene: 9.

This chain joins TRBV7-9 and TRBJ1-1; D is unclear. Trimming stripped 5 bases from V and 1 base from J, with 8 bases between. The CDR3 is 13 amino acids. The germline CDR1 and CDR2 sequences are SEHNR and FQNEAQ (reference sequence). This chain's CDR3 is CASSAPRNTEAFF. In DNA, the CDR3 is TGTGCCAGCAGCGCCCCCCGGAACACTGAAGCTTTCTTT.

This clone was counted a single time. CDR3 sequence: CASSFGTGGGTQYF. CDR3 nucleotide sequence: TGCGCCAGCAGCTTTGGGACAGGGGGCGGAACGCAGTATTTT. The chain employs TRBV5-1 and TRBJ2-3; 12 bases match TRBD1. Germline CDR1 is SGHRS and CDR2 is YFSETQ. This CDR3 region has 14 residues. J lost 9 bases, V lost 2 bases, and 4 bases had no gene match.

The CDR3 nucleotides read TGCAGCGTTGACCAGACAGGGGGCGAGGGCTACACCTTC. It codes for CSVDQTGGEGYTF. This chain uses TRBV29-1 with TRBJ1-2; 10 bases are a match to TRBD1. The germline CDR1 and CDR2 sequences are SQVTM and ANQGSEA. The CDR3 consists of 13 residues. V shed 3 bases and J 8 bases; nucleotides not matched to a gene: 6.

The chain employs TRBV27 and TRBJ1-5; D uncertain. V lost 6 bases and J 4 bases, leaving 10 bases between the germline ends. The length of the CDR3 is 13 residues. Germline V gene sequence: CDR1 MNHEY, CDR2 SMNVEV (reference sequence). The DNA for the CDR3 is TGTGCCAGCAGCCGGGGTTGGAATCAGCCCCAGCATTTT. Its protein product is CASSRGWNQPQHF.

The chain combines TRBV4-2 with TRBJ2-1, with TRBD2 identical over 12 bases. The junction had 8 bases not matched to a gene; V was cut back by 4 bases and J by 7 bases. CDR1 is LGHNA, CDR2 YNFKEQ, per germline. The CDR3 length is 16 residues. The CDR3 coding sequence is TGTGCCAGCAGCCCGGACCTAGCGGGAGGGCGGAATGAGCAGTTCTTC. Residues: CASSPDLAGGRNEQFF.

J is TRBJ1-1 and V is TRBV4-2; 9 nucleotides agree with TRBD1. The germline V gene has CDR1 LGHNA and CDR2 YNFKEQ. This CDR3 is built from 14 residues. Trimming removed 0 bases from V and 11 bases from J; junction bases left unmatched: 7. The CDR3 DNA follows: TGTGCCAGCAGCCAAGATCAGGACAGGGGTTTGGCTTTCTTT. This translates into CASSQDQDRGLAFF.

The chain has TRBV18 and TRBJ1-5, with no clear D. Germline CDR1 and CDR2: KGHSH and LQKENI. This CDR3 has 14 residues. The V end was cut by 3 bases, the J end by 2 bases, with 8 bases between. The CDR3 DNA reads TGTGCCAGCTCACCCGTTTCTGGCAATCAGCCCCAGCATTTT. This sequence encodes CASSPVSGNQPQHF.

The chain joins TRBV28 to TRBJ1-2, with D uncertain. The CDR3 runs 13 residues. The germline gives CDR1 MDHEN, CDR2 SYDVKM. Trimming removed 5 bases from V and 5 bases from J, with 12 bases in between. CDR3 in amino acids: CASSLQDLYGYTF. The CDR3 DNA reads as TGTGCCAGCAGTCTCCAGGACCTTTATGGCTACACCTTC.

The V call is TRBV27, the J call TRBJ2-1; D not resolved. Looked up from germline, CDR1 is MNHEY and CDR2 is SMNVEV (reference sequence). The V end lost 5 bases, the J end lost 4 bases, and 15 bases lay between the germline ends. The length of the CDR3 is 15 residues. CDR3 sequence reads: CASSLSSSGYNEQFF. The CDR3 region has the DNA TGTGCCAGCAGTCTTTCTAGTTCTGGTTACAATGAGCAGTTCTTC.

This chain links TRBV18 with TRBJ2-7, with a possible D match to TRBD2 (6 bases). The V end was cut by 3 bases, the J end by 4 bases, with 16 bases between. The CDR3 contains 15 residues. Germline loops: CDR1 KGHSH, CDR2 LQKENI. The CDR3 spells CASSPALEGGYEQYF. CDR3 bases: TGTGCCAGCTCACCGGCCCTAGAAGGAGGGTACGAGCAGTACTTC. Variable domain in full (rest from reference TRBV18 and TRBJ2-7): NAGVMQNPRHLVRRRGQEARLRCSPMKGHSHVYWYRQLPEEGLKFMVYLQKENIIDESGMPKERFSAEFPKEGPSILRIQQVVRGDSAAYFCASSPALEGGYEQYFGPGTRLTVT.

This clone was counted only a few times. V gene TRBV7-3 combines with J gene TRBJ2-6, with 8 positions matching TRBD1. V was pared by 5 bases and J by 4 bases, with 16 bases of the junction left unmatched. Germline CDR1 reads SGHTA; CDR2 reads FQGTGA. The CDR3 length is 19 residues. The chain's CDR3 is CASSPGTGATGVGANVLTF. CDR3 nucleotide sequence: TGTGCCAGCAGCCCAGGAACGGGTGCGACAGGGGTCGGGGCCAACGTCCTGACTTTC. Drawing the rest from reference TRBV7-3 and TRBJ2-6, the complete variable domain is GAGVSQTPSNKVTEKGKYVELRCDPISGHTALYWYRQSLGQGPEFLIYFQGTGAADDSGLPNDRFFAVRPEGSVSTLKIQRTERGDSAVYLCASSPGTGATGVGANVLTFGAGSRLTVL.

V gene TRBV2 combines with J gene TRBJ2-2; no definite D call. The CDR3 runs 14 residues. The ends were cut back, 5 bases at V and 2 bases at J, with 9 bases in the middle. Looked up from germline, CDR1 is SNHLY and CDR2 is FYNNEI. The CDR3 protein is CASSPSANTGELFF. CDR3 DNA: TGTGCCAGCAGTCCGTCAGCTAACACCGGGGAGCTGTTTTTT.

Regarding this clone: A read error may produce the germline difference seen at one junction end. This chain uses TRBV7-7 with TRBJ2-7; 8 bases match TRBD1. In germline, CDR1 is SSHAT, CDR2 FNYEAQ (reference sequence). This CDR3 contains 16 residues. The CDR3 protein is CASSRTRQGTSYEQYF. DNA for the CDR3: TGTGCTAGCAGCCGGACACGACAGGGGACCTCCTACGAGCAGTACTTC.

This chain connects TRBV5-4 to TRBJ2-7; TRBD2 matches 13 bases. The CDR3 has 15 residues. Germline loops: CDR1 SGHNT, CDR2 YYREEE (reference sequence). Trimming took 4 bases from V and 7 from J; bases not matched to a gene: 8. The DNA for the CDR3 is TGTGCCAGCAGCACCCGACTAGCGGGAGGAGATGAGCAGTACTTC. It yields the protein CASSTRLAGGDEQYF.

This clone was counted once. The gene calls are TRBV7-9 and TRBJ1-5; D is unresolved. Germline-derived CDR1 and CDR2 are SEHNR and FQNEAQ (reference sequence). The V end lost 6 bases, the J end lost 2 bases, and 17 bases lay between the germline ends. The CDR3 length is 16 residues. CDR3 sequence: CASRPSTGDGNQPQHF. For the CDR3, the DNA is TGTGCCAGCAGGCCCAGTACCGGCGACGGCAATCAGCCCCAGCATTTT.

CDR3 sequence: CASSRDRGLAEAFF. For the CDR3, the DNA is TGTGCCAGCAGCCGGGACAGGGGGCTTGCTGAAGCTTTCTTT. The J gene is TRBJ1-1, the V gene TRBV9, with 12 bases aligning to TRBD1. Trimming removed 4 bases from V and 6 bases from J; junction bases left unmatched: 4. Germline CDR1 reads SGDLS; CDR2 reads YYNGEE. The CDR3 covers 14 residues.

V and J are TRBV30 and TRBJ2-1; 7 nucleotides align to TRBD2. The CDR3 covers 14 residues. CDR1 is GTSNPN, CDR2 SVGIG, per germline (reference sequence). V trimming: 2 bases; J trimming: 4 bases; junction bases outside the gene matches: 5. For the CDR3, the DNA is TGTGCCTGGAGTTGGGGAGGGTATTACAATGAGCAGTTCTTC. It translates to CAWSWGGYYNEQFF. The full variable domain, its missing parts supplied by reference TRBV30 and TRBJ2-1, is SQTIHQWPATLVQPVGSPLSLECTVEGTSNPNLYWYRQAAGRGLQLLFYSVGIGQISSEVPQNLSASRPQDRQFILSSKKLLLSDSGFYLCAWSWGGYYNEQFFGPGTRLTVL.

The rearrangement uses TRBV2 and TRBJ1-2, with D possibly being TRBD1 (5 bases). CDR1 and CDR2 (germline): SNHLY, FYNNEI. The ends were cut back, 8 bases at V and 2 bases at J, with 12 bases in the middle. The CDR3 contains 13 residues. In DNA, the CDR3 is TGTGCCAGCGGGGAGGAGGGGAACTATGGCTACACCTTC. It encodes CASGEEGNYGYTF. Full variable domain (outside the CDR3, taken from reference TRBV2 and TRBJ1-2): EPEVTQTPSHQVTQMGQEVILRCVPISNHLYFYWYRQILGQKVEFLVSFYNNEISEKSEIFDDQFSVERPDGSNFTLKIRSTKLEDSAMYFCASGEEGNYGYTFGSGTRLTVV.

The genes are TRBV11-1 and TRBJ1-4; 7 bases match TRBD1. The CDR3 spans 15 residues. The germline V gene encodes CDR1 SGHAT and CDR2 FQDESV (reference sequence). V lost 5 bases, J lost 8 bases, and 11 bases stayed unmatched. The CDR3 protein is CASSPNQGVKEKLFF. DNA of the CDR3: TGTGCCAGCAGCCCTAACCAGGGGGTAAAGGAAAAACTGTTTTTT.

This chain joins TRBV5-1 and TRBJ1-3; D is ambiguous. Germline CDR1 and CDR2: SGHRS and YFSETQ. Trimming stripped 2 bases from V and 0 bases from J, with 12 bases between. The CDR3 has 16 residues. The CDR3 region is CASSFDTSYSGNTIYF. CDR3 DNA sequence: TGCGCCAGCAGCTTCGACACCTCCTACTCTGGAAACACCATATATTTT.